This T cell receptor (beta chain) was sequenced during a study of blood T cell repertoires in COVID-19. Turning to the study itself: COVID-19 samples collected from the United States, Italy and Spain covered acute and convalescent phases.

In terms of age and location, participants ranged from roughly 18 to 90 years and lived in fewer than 30 US areas. In the authors' workflow: Reference gene primer amplification gave nucleated cell count estimates. Libraries were prepared by immunoSEQ multiplex PCR; TCRdb keeps only in-frame clonotypes and omits some of them. V and J calls and clone size are copied from that table; D and trimming were computed from the DNA. The sample has around 220,000 clones; 85% to 90% are singletons. This CDR3 spans 16 amino acids. Germline V gene lookup returns CDR1 LGHDT and CDR2 YNNKEL (reference sequence). The V segment lost 2 bases and the J segment 5 bases; nucleotides outside the gene matches: 7.

The sequencing input was PBMCs or T cells enriched from blood (not recorded which). The TCR comes from a woman between 50 and 59 years old with acute COVID-19. The chain joins TRBV3-1 (or the pseudogene TRBV3-2) to TRBJ2-5; 11 nucleotides align to TRBD2. The CDR3 sequence is CASSQLSGRARETQYF. The CDR3 region has the DNA TGTGCCAGCAGCCAACTTAGCGGGAGGGCCCGTGAGACCCAGTACTTC.